Listed here are 9 T cell receptor beta chains from one sample, sequenced in a study of radiotherapy plus CTLA-4 blockade in lung cancer. The assay was immunoSEQ multiplex PCR, and TCRdb's table has in-frame clones only and misses some. Of tens of thousands of clones in the sample, under 80% are singletons; the top ten hold less than 4%. Sample: peripheral blood, taken from a patient treated with radiotherapy plus ipilimumab. These receptor sequences come from a human donor with non-small cell lung cancer who had a partial response to radiotherapy plus ipilimumab. Some clones in this sample may be carry-over from other donors' samples.

This chain joins TRBV11-2 and TRBJ2-1, with D possibly being TRBD1 (5 bases). Per germline, CDR1 SGHAT and CDR2 FQNNGV. The V and J ends lost 5 bases and 13 bases respectively, with 21 bases between them. CDR3 length equals 14 residues. The CDR3 DNA is TGTGCCAGCAGCAGCCTACCCAGGGCCGACAATCAGTTCTTC. It codes for CASSSLPRADNQFF.

This chain connects TRBV19 to TRBJ1-2, with D possibly TRBD1 on 6 matching bases. V gave up 7 bases and J gave up 5 bases, with 14 bases separating them. This CDR3 spans 13 amino acids. Germline V gene data show CDR1 as LNHDA and CDR2 as SQIVND (reference sequence). CDR3 sequence reads: CASTPTGWYGYTF. The CDR3 bases are TGTGCCAGTACCCCCACAGGGTGGTATGGCTACACCTTC.

The genes are TRBV6-5 and TRBJ2-5; 15 nucleotides line up with TRBD2. Losses at the gene ends were 4 bases for V and 7 bases for J; bases not matched to a gene: 7. This CDR3 region has 16 residues. From germline, CDR1 is MNHEY and CDR2 SVGAGI. The CDR3 region is CASSSGLAGGVGTQYF. CDR3 nucleotides: TGTGCCAGCAGTTCTGGACTAGCGGGGGGGGTCGGGACCCAGTACTTC.

This chain links TRBV9 with TRBJ2-3; TRBD2 aligns across 11 bases. V shed 4 bases, J shed 4 bases, and the junction held 8 bases outside the gene matches. In germline, CDR1 is SGDLS, CDR2 YYNGEE. This CDR3 contains 16 residues. This CDR3 is CASSQYSGRAADTQYF. The CDR3 bases are TGTGCCAGCAGCCAATATAGCGGGAGGGCCGCAGATACGCAGTATTTT.

V usage is TRBV7-8 and J usage is TRBJ1-6, with D maybe TRBD1 (6 bases). CDR3 length equals 14 residues. Germline V lookup: CDR1 SGHVS, CDR2 FQNEAQ. V gave up 6 bases and J gave up 7 bases, with 13 bases separating them. CDR3 in amino acids: CASSSGQGNSPLHF. The CDR3 region has the DNA TGTGCCAGCAGTTCAGGCCAGGGGAATTCACCCCTCCACTTT.

Only a few counts were recorded for this clone. This chain uses TRBV5-1 with TRBJ2-3, with 8 bases aligning to TRBD2. Trimming at V came to 4 bases and at J to 5 bases, leaving 15 bases not matched to a gene. Per germline, CDR1 SGHRS and CDR2 YFSETQ. The CDR3 length is 17 residues. The CDR3 nucleotides read TGCGCCAGCAGCCTCCCGGCAGGCAGCGGGAGTGTAGATACGCAGTATTTT. This translates into CASSLPAGSGSVDTQYF.

V gene TRBV5-1 combines with J gene TRBJ2-7; the match to TRBD2 covers 8 bases. The CDR3 is made up of 12 amino acids. From germline, CDR1 is SGHRS and CDR2 YFSETQ. The trim removed 5 bases at V and 5 bases at J, leaving 3 bases unmatched. CDR3 sequence reads: CASSWGLDEQYF. The CDR3 DNA follows: TGCGCCAGCAGTTGGGGACTAGACGAGCAGTACTTC. Looking up the rest from reference TRBV5-1 and TRBJ2-7 gives the full variable domain: KAGVTQTPRYLIKTRGQQVTLSCSPISGHRSVSWYQQTPGQGLQFLFEYFSETQRNKGNFPGRFSGRQFSNSRSEMNVSTLELGDSALYLCASSWGLDEQYFGPGTRLTVT.

This chain joins TRBV6-6 and TRBJ2-7, with 9 positions matching TRBD1. Trimming took 5 bases from V and 5 from J; bases not matched to a gene: 10. CDR1 MNHNY and CDR2 SVGAGI come from the germline V gene (reference sequence). There are 15 residues in the CDR3. Here the CDR3 DNA reads TGTGCCAGCAGTGGCCGGGACAGGGTATTGCACGAGCAGTACTTC. Protein: CASSGRDRVLHEQYF.

The rearrangement uses TRBV19 and TRBJ2-2; TRBD2 agrees at 9 bases. J lost 4 bases, V lost 0 bases, and 12 bases had no gene match. Germline CDR1 is LNHDA and CDR2 is SQIVND (reference sequence). The length of the CDR3 is 19 residues. CDR3 in amino acids: CASSIDSVGGRAATGELFF. CDR3 nucleotides: TGTGCCAGTAGTATAGATTCGGTGGGCGGGAGGGCCGCCACCGGGGAGCTGTTTTTT.